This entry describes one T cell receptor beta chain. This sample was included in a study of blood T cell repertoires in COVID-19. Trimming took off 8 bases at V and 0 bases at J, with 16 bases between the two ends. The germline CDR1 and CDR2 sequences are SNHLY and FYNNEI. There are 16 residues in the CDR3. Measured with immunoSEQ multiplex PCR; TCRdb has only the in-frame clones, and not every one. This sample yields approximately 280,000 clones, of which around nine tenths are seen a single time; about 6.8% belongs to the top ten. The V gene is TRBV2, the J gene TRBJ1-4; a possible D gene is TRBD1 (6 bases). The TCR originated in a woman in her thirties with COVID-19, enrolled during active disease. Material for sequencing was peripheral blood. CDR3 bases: TGTGCCAGCCAGAAAGGGGGGGGTGCAACTAATGAAAAACTGTTTTTT. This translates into CASQKGGGATNEKLFF.